Below are 5 T cell receptor beta chains sequenced from a single sample in a study of T-cell memory formation after mild COVID-19 (dated by TCRdb to 2020 to 2022). Preparation of the library involved 5' RACE. The sequencing machine was an Illumina NovaSeq 6000. TCRdb trimmed the raw reads at Q25, called clones with MiXCR and kept productive beta chains. Every CDR3 protein is listed once, alongside the most common genes and DNA of its rows. This sample lists about 360,000 distinct CDR3 sequences; around an eighth were detected once. The biggest ten clones account for 20% to 25% of the sample. The sample taken for sequencing was PBMCs or a T cell subset sorted from them (not recorded which). These receptors all come from a man younger than 35 who had mild COVID-19 (a few samples of this study predate the infection). The sample titles of this study are shuffled in the database, so cell type and time point are left out; the donor was told from shared clones.

The chain has TRBV6-5 and TRBJ2-5; D may be TRBD1 (7 bases). The CDR3 is 15 residues long. With 7 bases removed from V and 2 bases from J, the gap between germline ends came to 17 bases. Germline-derived CDR1 and CDR2 are MNHEY and SVGAGI. The CDR3 is CASNPGPGGQETQYF. In nucleotides, the CDR3 is TGTGCCAGCAACCCGGGTCCAGGGGGGCAAGAGACCCAGTACTTC.

The chain recombines TRBV7-2 with TRBJ2-5, with 8 bases matching TRBD2. The CDR3 extends over 14 amino acids. The ends lost 4 bases at V and 5 bases at J; junction bases unmatched: 6. Germline lookup yields CDR1 SGHTA and CDR2 FQGNSA. The CDR3 DNA sequence: TGTGCCAGCAGCTCCCCACGCGGGGGGGAGACCCAGTACTTC. This encodes CASSSPRGGETQYF.

The chain employs TRBV4-3 and TRBJ1-4; D possibly corresponds to TRBD1 (5 bases). The V and J ends lost 1 base and 7 bases respectively, with 7 bases between them. Germline V gene data show CDR1 as LGHNA and CDR2 as YSLEER. The CDR3 runs to 13 residues. In DNA, the CDR3 is TGCGCCAGCAGCCAAGTGGGGGGTGAAAAACTGTTTTTT. This translates into CASSQVGGEKLFF.

This sequence joins TRBV28 and TRBJ2-3; 12 bases match TRBD2. Germline CDR1 is MDHEN and CDR2 is SYDVKM. The CDR3 runs 19 residues. V lost 5 bases to trimming and J lost 2 bases; unmatched junction nucleotides: 14. The CDR3 bases are TGTGCCAGCAGTACCCCAACTAGCGGGGGGTACCTCTACACAGATACGCAGTATTTT. Protein sequence: CASSTPTSGGYLYTDTQYF. Combining the CDR3 with reference TRBV28 and TRBJ2-3 gives the whole variable domain DVKVTQSSRYLVKRTGEKVFLECVQDMDHENMFWYRQDPGLGLRLIYFSYDVKMKEKGDIPEGYSVSREKKERFSLILESASTNQTSMYLCASSTPTSGGYLYTDTQYFGPGTRLTVL.

The V and J genes are TRBV5-1 and TRBJ2-3; maybe TRBD1 (5 bases). The CDR3 runs to 15 residues. The V end was cut by 2 bases, the J end by 6 bases, with 16 bases between. Per germline, CDR1 SGHRS and CDR2 YFSETQ. CDR3 in amino acids: CASSFAGMFGDTQYF. The CDR3 DNA sequence: TGCGCCAGCAGCTTCGCAGGGATGTTCGGGGATACGCAGTATTTT.